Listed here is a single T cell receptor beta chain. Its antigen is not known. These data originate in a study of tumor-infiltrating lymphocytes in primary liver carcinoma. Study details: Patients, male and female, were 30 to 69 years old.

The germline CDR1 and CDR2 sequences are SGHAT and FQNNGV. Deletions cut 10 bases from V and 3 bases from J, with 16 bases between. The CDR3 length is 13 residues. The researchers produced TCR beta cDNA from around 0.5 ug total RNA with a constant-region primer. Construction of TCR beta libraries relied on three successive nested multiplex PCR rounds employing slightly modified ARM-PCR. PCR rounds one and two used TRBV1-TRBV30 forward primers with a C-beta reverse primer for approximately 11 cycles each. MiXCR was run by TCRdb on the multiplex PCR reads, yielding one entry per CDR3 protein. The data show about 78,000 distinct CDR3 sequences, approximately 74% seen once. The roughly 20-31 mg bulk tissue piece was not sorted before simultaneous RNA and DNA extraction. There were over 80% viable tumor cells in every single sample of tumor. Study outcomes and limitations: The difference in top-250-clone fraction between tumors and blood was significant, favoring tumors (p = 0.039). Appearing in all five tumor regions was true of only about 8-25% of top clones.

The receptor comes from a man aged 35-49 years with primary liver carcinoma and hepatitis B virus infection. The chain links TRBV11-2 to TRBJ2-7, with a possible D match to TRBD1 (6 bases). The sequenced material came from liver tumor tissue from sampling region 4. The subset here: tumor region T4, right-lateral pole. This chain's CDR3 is CANSLGGGYEQYF. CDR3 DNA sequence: TGTGCCAACAGTTTAGGGGGTGGCTACGAGCAGTACTTC.